The clone carrying this T cell receptor (beta chain) was observed at least ten times. This CDR3 is 14 amino acids long. Trimming took off 0 bases at V and 4 bases at J, with 9 bases between the two ends. Germline V gives CDR1 MNHEY, CDR2 SVGAGI. These data originate in a study of T cells in localized non-small cell lung cancer. Method: immunoSEQ multiplex PCR; TCRdb's copy keeps in-frame clones and lacks some. The table has around 83,000 clones, 60% to 85% seen once. This TCR was recovered from a man aged 35-69 years with stage II squamous cell lung carcinoma. The rearrangement joins TRBV6-5 to TRBJ1-2; D unresolved. The sample consisted of PBMCs, taken before any cancer treatment. CDR3: CASSYSSRAYGYTF. The CDR3 bases are TGTGCCAGCAGTTACTCATCAAGGGCCTATGGCTACACCTTC.